Below, one T cell receptor (beta chain) is given with its context. Its cognate antigen is unknown. These data belong to a study of CXCR3-negative and CXCR3-positive naive CD8 T cells. Study results and caveats: Across naive subsets, surface CD5 expression was comparable, and TCR strength was inferred from properties of the TRB CDR3.

The CDR3 contains 15 residues. Germline V gives CDR1 MDHEN, CDR2 SYDVKM. The libraries of TRB cDNA were constructed through 5' RACE using UMI labels. Reprocessing the 5' RACE reads, TCRdb reports a single entry for every CDR3 protein and omits DNA. The sample data list about 43,000 distinct CDR3 sequences. V usage is TRBV28 and J usage is TRBJ2-1; the D gene TCRdb calls, TRBD2, cannot be checked with no DNA. The receptor was derived from a human donor in good health. Some clones in this sample may be carry-over from other donors' samples. The sample comprised memory CD8+ T cells from blood. The CDR3: CASSSTSGRWNEQFF.